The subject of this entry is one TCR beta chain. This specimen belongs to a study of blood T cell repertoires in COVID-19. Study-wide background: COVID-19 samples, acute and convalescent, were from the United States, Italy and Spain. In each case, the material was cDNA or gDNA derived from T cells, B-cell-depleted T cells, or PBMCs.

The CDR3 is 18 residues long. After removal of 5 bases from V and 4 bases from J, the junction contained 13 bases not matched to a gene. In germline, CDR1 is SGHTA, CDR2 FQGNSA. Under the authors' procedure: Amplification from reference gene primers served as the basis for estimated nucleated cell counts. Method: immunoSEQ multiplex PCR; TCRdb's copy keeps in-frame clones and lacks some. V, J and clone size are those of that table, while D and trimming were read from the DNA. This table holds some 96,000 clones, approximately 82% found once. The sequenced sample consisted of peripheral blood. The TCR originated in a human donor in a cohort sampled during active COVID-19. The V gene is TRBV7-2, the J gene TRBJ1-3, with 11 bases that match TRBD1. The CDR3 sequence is CASSTRTGGGLPGNTIYF. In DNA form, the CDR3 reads TGTGCCAGCAGCACACGGACAGGGGGCGGCTTGCCAGGAAACACCATATATTTT.